Each of the 18 T cell receptor beta chains below was sequenced from the same sample in a study of cytomegalovirus exposure and HLA in healthy donors. The PCR made use of 60 Vbeta and 13 Jbeta primers. Some clones are missing from TCRdb's copy, which holds only in-frame ones; the method was immunoSEQ multiplex PCR. The sample shows 75,000 to 95,000 clones, about two thirds of them seen only once. The source material was PBMCs. Receptors were obtained from a woman aged 45-65 years in good health and CMV-seropositive.

The count of this clone is one. The chain carries TRBV28 and TRBJ1-2; TRBD1 matches at 9 bases. The V gene's germline CDR1 is MDHEN and CDR2 SYDVKM. There are 13 residues in the CDR3. The V segment lost 5 bases and the J segment 2 bases; nucleotides outside the gene matches: 0. CDR3 sequence: CASSTGGNYGYTF. CDR3 nucleotide sequence: TGTGCCAGCAGTACAGGGGGCAACTATGGCTACACCTTC.

The chain carries TRBV6-5 and TRBJ1-1; 10 bases align to TRBD1. The trim removed 8 bases at V and 6 bases at J, leaving 12 bases unmatched. Germline V gives CDR1 MNHEY, CDR2 SVGAGI. The CDR3 is made up of 15 amino acids. The DNA for the CDR3 is TGTGCCAGCTTGGGACTCGGACAGGGGGAGGCTGAAGCTTTCTTT. Amino acids: CASLGLGQGEAEAFF.

The genes are TRBV28 and TRBJ1-5; D call uncertain. CDR1 is MDHEN and CDR2 is SYDVKM in the germline V gene. V was cut by 5 bases and J by 5 bases, with 4 bases left in between. The CDR3 contains 11 residues. As DNA, the CDR3 is TGTGCCAGCAGTCTAGATCAGCCCCAGCATTTT. It translates to CASSLDQPQHF.

J is TRBJ1-5 and V is TRBV30, with a possible D match to TRBD1 (6 bases). CDR1 and CDR2 from the germline V gene are GTSNPN and SVGIG (reference sequence). The CDR3 is 13 amino acids. Trimming removed 0 bases at V and 8 bases at J, with 11 bases between. The CDR3 nucleotides read TGTGCCTGGAGTGTAAACAGGGTGGAGCCCCAGCATTTT. The encoded protein is CAWSVNRVEPQHF.

In its sample, this clone was seen a few times. The gene calls are TRBV6-5 and TRBJ2-2; 8 bases are shared with TRBD1. This CDR3 has 15 amino acids. In germline, CDR1 is MNHEY, CDR2 SVGAGI. With 6 bases clipped from V and 8 bases from J, the junction kept 11 bases outside the gene matches. This CDR3 is CASRPRDRSRGELFF. DNA of the CDR3: TGTGCCAGCAGACCCCGGGACAGGTCCAGGGGGGAGCTGTTTTTT.

This clone was counted once. The chain uses TRBV7-2 and TRBJ2-7, with unresolved D. The CDR3 is 13 amino acids. The ends were cut back, 4 bases at V and 2 bases at J, with 9 bases in the middle. CDR1 and CDR2 from the germline V gene are SGHTA and FQGNSA. The CDR3 loop is CASSSPTAYEQYF. CDR3 in DNA: TGTGCCAGCAGCTCCCCAACGGCCTACGAGCAGTACTTC.

This clone was seen many times. V and J are TRBV7-6 and TRBJ1-4, with TRBD1 matching over 8 bases. The CDR3 is 18 residues long. Germline V lookup: CDR1 SGHVS, CDR2 FNYEAQ. V lost 1 base and J lost 4; bases outside the gene matches: 11. The CDR3 nucleotides read TGTGCCAGCAGCTTAGGGTCCTCTCCGGGACAGGTTAATGAAAAACTGTTTTTT. Amino acids: CASSLGSSPGQVNEKLFF. The variable domain in full, with the rest retrieved from reference TRBV7-6 and TRBJ1-4, is GAGVSQSPRYKVTKRGQDVALRCDPISGHVSLYWYRQALGQGPEFLTYFNYEAQQDKSGLPNDRFSAERPEGSISTLTIQRTEQRDSAMYRCASSLGSSPGQVNEKLFFGSGTQLSVL.

The rearrangement uses TRBV5-8 and TRBJ1-5, with 7 bases that match TRBD1. Germline CDR1 and CDR2: SGHTS and YDEGEE. The length of the CDR3 is 15 residues. The J segment lost 4 bases and the V segment lost 4 bases, leaving 8 bases of the junction unmatched. CDR3 nucleotides: TGTGCCAGCAGCCGAGGGACAGTCCTAAATCAGCCCCAGCATTTT. It is translated as CASSRGTVLNQPQHF.

The CDR3 sequence is CASSIDTANEKLFF. CDR3 nucleotides: TGTGCCAGTAGTATAGATACGGCTAATGAAAAACTGTTTTTT. This sequence joins TRBV19 and TRBJ1-4; D not resolved. The CDR3 spans 14 residues. Germline V gene data show CDR1 as LNHDA and CDR2 as SQIVND (reference sequence). V was trimmed by 0 bases and J by 3 bases, leaving 5 bases between them.

The CDR3 reads CASSLQVLDGYTF. In DNA form, the CDR3 reads TGTGCCAGCAGCTTACAGGTCTTAGATGGCTACACCTTC. This chain uses TRBV7-8 with TRBJ1-2; D ambiguous. Germline CDR1 reads SGHVS; CDR2 reads FQNEAQ. This CDR3 is built from 13 residues. V lost 2 bases, J lost 6 bases, and 10 bases lay in between.

V and J are TRBV5-6 and TRBJ2-3, with 13 bases fitting TRBD2. CDR1 and CDR2 from the germline V gene are SGHDT and YYEEEE. V lost 0 bases to trimming and J lost 2 bases; unmatched junction nucleotides: 6. This CDR3 spans 18 amino acids. CDR3 coding DNA: TGTGCCAGCAGCTTGGAGGGGACTAGCGGGGTTTTCACAGATACGCAGTATTTT. This gives the protein CASSLEGTSGVFTDTQYF.

Turning to this clone: Other DNA sequences in this sample translate to the same CDR3. This rearrangement joins TRBV6-5 to TRBJ1-3; 7 bases align to TRBD1. Losses at the gene ends were 4 bases for V and 4 bases for J; bases not matched to a gene: 4. Germline V lookup: CDR1 MNHEY, CDR2 SVGAGI. CDR3 length: 14 amino acids. In DNA form, the CDR3 reads TGTGCCAGCAGTTTAACAGGGGTCGGAAACACCATATATTTT. This sequence encodes CASSLTGVGNTIYF.

The V gene is TRBV9, the J gene TRBJ1-2; D is possibly TRBD1 (6 bases). The CDR3 has 14 residues. Germline-derived CDR1 and CDR2 are SGDLS and YYNGEE. Trimming shortened V by 4 bases and J by 2 bases, and 12 bases separated the two germline ends. The CDR3 DNA reads TGTGCCAGCAGCCCGGGACACCCCAACTATGGCTACACCTTC. This translates into CASSPGHPNYGYTF. Combining the CDR3 with reference TRBV9 and TRBJ1-2 gives the whole variable domain DSGVTQTPKHLITATGQRVTLRCSPRSGDLSVYWYQQSLDQGLQFLIQYYNGEERAKGNILERFSAQQFPDLHSELNLSSLELGDSALYFCASSPGHPNYGYTFGSGTRLTVV.

The chain has TRBV7-8 and TRBJ2-3; TRBD2 matches at 8 bases. The CDR3 contains 16 residues. Trimming at V came to 1 base and at J to 2 bases, leaving 5 bases not matched to a gene. Germline-derived CDR1 and CDR2 are SGHVS and FQNEAQ. In DNA form, the CDR3 reads TGTGCCAGCAGCTTAGGGGGCGGGGGGATCACAGATACGCAGTATTTT. It specifies CASSLGGGGITDTQYF.

The chain couples TRBV2 to TRBJ2-2, with D possibly TRBD1 on 7 matching bases. This CDR3 is built from 15 residues. Germline V gives CDR1 SNHLY, CDR2 FYNNEI. Between the trimmed V and J ends, which lost 8 bases and 5 bases, there was a span of 18 bases. CDR3 nucleotide sequence: TGTGCCAGCGAGGCTTGGAGGGGGCAAACCGGGGAGCTGTTTTTT. Protein: CASEAWRGQTGELFF.

This clone was seen more than once but under ten times. This clone may be a read error of a much larger clone one base away. The sample contains more than one DNA sequence encoding this CDR3. The genes are TRBV4-1 and TRBJ2-2, with unresolved D. The CDR3 contains 14 residues. Between the trimmed V and J ends, which lost 0 bases and 6 bases, there was a span of 8 bases. Per germline, CDR1 MGHRA and CDR2 YSYEKL. DNA for the CDR3: TGCGCCAGCAGCCAAGAAGGCGCGGCCGGGGAGCTGTTTTTT. Protein: CASSQEGAAGELFF.

V and J are TRBV7-9 and TRBJ2-1; D perhaps matches TRBD1 (5 bases). With 6 bases removed from V and 5 bases from J, the gap between germline ends came to 17 bases. This CDR3 spans 15 amino acids. CDR1 is SEHNR and CDR2 is FQNEAQ in the germline V gene (reference sequence). The CDR3 coding sequence is TGTGCCAGCAGGCCCTCTACGACAGCGCACAATGAGCAGTTCTTC. Its protein is CASRPSTTAHNEQFF.

V gene TRBV5-8 combines with J gene TRBJ1-5; TRBD1 agrees at 7 bases. The V segment lost 3 bases and the J segment 7 bases; nucleotides outside the gene matches: 13. Germline V gene data show CDR1 as SGHTS and CDR2 as YDEGEE. The CDR3 consists of 16 residues. CDR3 sequence: CASSSIGQASKQPQHF. DNA for the CDR3: TGTGCCAGCAGCTCAATAGGACAGGCGTCTAAGCAGCCCCAGCATTTT.